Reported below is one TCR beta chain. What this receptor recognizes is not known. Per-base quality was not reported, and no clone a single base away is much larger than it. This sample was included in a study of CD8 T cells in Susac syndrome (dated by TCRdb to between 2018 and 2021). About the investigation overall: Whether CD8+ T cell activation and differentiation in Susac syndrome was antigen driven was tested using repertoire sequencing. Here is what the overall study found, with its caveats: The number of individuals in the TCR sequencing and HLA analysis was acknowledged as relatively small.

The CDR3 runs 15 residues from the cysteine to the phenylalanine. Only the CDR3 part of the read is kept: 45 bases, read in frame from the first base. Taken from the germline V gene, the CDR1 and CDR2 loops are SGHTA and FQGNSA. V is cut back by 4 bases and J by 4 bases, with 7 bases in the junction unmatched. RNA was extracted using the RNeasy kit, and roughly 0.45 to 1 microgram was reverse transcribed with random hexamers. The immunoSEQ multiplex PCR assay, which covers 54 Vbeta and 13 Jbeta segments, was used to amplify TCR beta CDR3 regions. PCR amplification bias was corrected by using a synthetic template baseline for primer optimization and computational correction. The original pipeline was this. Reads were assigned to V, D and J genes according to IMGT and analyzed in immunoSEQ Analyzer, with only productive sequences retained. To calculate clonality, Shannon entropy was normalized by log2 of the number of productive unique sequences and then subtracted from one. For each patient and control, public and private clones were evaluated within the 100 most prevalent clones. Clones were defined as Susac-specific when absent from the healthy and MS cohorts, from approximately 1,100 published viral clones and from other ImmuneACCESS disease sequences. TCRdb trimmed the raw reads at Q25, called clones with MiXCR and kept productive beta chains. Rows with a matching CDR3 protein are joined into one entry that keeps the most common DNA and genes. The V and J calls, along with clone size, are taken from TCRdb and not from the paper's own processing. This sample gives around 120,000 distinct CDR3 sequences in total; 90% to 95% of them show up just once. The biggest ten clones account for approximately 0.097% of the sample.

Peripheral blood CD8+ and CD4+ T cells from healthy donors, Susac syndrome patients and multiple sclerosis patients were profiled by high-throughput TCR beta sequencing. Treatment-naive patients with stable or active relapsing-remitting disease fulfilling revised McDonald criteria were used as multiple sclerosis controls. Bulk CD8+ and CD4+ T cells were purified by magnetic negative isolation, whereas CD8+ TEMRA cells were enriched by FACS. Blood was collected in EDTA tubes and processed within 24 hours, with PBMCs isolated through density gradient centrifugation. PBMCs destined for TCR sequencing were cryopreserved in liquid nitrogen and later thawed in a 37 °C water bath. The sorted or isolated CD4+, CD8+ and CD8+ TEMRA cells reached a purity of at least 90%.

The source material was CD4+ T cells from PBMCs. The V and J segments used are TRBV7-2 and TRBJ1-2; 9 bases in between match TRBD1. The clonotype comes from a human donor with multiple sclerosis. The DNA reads TGTGCCAGCAGCTACACCGGGACAGGGAGCTATGGCTACACCTTC. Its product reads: CASSYTGTGSYGYTF. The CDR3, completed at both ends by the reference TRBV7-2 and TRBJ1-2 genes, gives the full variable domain GAGVSQSPSNKVTEKGKDVELRCDPISGHTALYWYRQSLGQGLEFLIYFQGNSAPDKSGLPSDRFSAERTGGSVSTLTIQRTQQEDSAVYLCASSYTGTGSYGYTFGSGTRLTVV.